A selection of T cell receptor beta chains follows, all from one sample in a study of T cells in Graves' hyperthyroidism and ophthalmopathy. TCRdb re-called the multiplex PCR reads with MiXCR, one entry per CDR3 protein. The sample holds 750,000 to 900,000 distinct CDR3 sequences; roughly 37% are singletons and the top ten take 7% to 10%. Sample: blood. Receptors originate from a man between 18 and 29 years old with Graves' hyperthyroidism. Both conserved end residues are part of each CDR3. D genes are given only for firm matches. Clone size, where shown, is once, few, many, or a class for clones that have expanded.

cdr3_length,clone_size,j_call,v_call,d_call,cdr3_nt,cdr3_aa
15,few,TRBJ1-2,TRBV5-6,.,TGTGCCAGCAGCAATACAGGATTCATTAACTATGGCTACACCTTC,CASSNTGFINYGYTF
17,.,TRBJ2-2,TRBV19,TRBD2,TGTGCCAGTAGTACCCTAGCGGGAGGGCCGGGCACCGGGGAGCTGTTTTTT,CASSTLAGGPGTGELFF
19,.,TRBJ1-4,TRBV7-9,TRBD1,TGTGCCAGCAGCTCCGGGACATTCCAAGAGGACAGGGGGAATGAAAAACTGTTTTTT,CASSSGTFQEDRGNEKLFF
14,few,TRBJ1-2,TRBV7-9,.,TGTGCCAGCAGCTTGGATCGGCGGGGGTATGGCTACACCTTC,CASSLDRRGYGYTF
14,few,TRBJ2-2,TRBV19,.,TGTGCCAGTAGTGTGAGGATCAGTACCGGGGAGCTGTTTTTT,CASSVRISTGELFF
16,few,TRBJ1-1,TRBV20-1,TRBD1,TGCAGTGCTAGAGATCCGGGACAGGGGTCGGGCACTGAAGCTTTCTTT,CSARDPGQGSGTEAFF
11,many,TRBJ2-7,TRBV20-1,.,TGCAGTGCTCCATGGGTCCACGAGCAGTACTTC,CSAPWVHEQYF
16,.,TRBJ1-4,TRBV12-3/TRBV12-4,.,TGTGCCAGCAGTTTAGCGTCAGGAGGGGAGGATGAAAAACTGTTTTTT,CASSLASGGEDEKLFF
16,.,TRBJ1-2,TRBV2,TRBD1,TGTGCCAGCATCCGGGACAGCGGTAGATCTAACTATGGCTACACCTTC,CASIRDSGRSNYGYTF
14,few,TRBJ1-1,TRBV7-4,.,TGTGCCACCCCTTCGAAGGGGAGGAACACTGAAGCTTTCTTT,CATPSKGRNTEAFF
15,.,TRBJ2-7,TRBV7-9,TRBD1,TGTGCCAGCAGTATAAGGGGACAGGGGACCTACGAGCAGTACTTC,CASSIRGQGTYEQYF
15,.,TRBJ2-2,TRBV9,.,TGTGCCAGCAGCACTAGCCCGTCGAACACCGGGGAGCTGTTTTTT,CASSTSPSNTGELFF
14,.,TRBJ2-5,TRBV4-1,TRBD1,TGCGCCAGCAGTCAGACAGGGGGGAAAGAGACCCAGTACTTC,CASSQTGGKETQYF
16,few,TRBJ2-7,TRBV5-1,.,TGCGCCAGCAGCTTGGTACTAGGGGGACGTCCCTACGAGCAGTACTTC,CASSLVLGGRPYEQYF
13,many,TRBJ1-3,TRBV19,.,TGTGCCAGTGCGGACGGCTCTGGAAACACCATATATTTT,CASADGSGNTIYF
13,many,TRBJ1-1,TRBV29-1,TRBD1,TGCAGCGTTGAAAGTGACAGGGACACTGAAGCTTTCTTT,CSVESDRDTEAFF
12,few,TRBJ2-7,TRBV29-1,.,TGCAGCGGGGGGACTGGATTCTACGAGCAGTACTTC,CSGGTGFYEQYF
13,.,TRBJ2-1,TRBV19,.,TGTGCCACAACCGGGACCATCAATGATGAGCAGTTCTTC,CATTGTINDEQFF
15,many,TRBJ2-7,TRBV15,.,TGTGCCACCAGCAGAGGCTGGATAGCTCCCTACGAGCAGTACTTC,CATSRGWIAPYEQYF
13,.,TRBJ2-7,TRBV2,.,TGTGCCACTTTAAAACCGGGCGGAGGGGAGCAGTACTTC,CATLKPGGGEQYF
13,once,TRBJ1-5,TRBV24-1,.,TGTGCCACCAGTGCAGGGAGCCGTCAGCCCCAGCATTTT,CATSAGSRQPQHF
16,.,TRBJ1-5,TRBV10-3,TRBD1,TGTGCCATCAGTGACCGGACAGGGGATAGCAATCAGCCCCAGCATTTT,CAISDRTGDSNQPQHF
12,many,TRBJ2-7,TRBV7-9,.,TGTGCCAGATTGACAGGTTCCTACGAGCAGTACTTC,CARLTGSYEQYF
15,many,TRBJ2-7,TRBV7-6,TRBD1,TGTGCCAGCAGCTCAGCCGGGACAGGTTTTTACGAGCAGTACTTC,CASSSAGTGFYEQYF
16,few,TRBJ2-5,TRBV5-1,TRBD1,TGCGCCAGCAGCTTGGGGACAGGGTTCTCCGCCGAGACCCAGTACTTC,CASSLGTGFSAETQYF
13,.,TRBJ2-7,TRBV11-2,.,TGTGCCAGCAGCTTAGATCGGGCCTACAAGCAGTACTTC,CASSLDRAYKQYF
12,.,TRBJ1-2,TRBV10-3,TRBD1,TGTGCCATCAGTGACGGACAGGACAGCTACACCTTC,CAISDGQDSYTF
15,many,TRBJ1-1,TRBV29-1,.,TGCAGCGTTTCCGCGTCGGGGCAGGGCCTTACTGAAGCTTTCTTT,CSVSASGQGLTEAFF
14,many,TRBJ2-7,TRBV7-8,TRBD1,TGTGCCAGCAGCAGCCGGACAGGGGTTTACGAGCAGTACTTC,CASSSRTGVYEQYF
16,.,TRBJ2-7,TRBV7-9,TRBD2,TGTGCCAGCAGCTTAACTAGCGGGAGCTCGCCCTACGAGCAGTACTTC,CASSLTSGSSPYEQYF
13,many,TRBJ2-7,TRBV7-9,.,TGTGCCAGCAGCTTAGGCGGACAGTACGAGCAGTACTTC,CASSLGGQYEQYF
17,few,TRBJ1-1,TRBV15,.,TGTGCCACCAACAGAGACCTTTCAAGGGGCTGGAACACTGAAGCTTTCTTT,CATNRDLSRGWNTEAFF
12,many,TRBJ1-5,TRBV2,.,TGTGCCAGCAGTGACAGTCATCAGCCCCAGCATTTT,CASSDSHQPQHF
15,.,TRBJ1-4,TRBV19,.,TGTGCCAGTAGTATAATCGGGGAACAAGAGGAAAAACTGTTTTTT,CASSIIGEQEEKLFF
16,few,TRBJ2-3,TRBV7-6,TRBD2,TGTGCCAGCAGTCCGACTAGCGGGGTTCGAACAGATACGCAGTATTTT,CASSPTSGVRTDTQYF
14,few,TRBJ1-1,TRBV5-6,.,TGTGCCAGCAGCACCAGGGGCGTGAGCACTGAAGCTTTCTTT,CASSTRGVSTEAFF
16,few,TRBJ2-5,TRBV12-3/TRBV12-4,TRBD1,TGTGCCAGCAGTTTGTTACCGGGGACAGACCAAGAGACCCAGTACTTC,CASSLLPGTDQETQYF
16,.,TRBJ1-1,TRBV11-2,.,TGTGCCAGCAGCTTAGATAGCGGGGTCTCAAACACTGAAGCTTTCTTT,CASSLDSGVSNTEAFF
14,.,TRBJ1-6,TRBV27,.,TGTGCCAGCAGCCCCTCCAGGGGAAGTACACCCCTCCACTTT,CASSPSRGSTPLHF
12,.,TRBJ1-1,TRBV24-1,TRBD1,TGTGCCACGGCCGGGACAGGCACTGAAGCTTTCTTT,CATAGTGTEAFF
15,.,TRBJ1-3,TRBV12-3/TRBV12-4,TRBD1,TGTGCCAGCAGTTTTGGACAGGGGAGAGGAAACACCATATATTTT,CASSFGQGRGNTIYF
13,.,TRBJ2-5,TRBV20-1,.,TGCAGTGTTAGAGAGTGGGGAAAAGAGACCCAATACTTC,CSVREWGKETQYF
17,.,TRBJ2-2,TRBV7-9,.,TGTGTCGCAGGGGAGTTGACTGAAGGACAGCTCACCGGGGAGCTGTTTTTT,CVAGELTEGQLTGELFF
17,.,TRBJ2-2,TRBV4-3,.,TGCGCCAGCAGCCAAGATTTGGCTAGCGCATGGAGGGGGGAGCTGTTTTTT,CASSQDLASAWRGELFF
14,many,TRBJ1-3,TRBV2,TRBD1,TGTGCCAGCAGTGACAGGGGGACTGGAAACACCATATATTTT,CASSDRGTGNTIYF
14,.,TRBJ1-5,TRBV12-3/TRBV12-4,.,TGTGCCAGCAGTATTAGGGCAGGCAATCAGCCCCAGCATTTT,CASSIRAGNQPQHF
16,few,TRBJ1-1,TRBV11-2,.,TGTGCCAGCAGCTTCTGGGACGCCGGAGCCCACACTGAAGCTTTCTTT,CASSFWDAGAHTEAFF
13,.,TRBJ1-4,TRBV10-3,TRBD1,TGTGCCACCGGGACAGGGACGTTTGAAAAACTGTTTTTT,CATGTGTFEKLFF
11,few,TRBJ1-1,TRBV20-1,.,TGCAGTGCTTTAGGGTGGACTGAAGCTTTCTTT,CSALGWTEAFF
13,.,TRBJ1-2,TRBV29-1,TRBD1,TGCAGCGTCGATACAGGGGGCGTCTATGGCTACACCTTC,CSVDTGGVYGYTF
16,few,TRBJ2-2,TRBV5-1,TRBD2,TGCGCCAGCAGCACAACCGGGACTAGCGGCACCGGGGAGCTGTTTTTT,CASSTTGTSGTGELFF